The sequence of this T cell receptor (beta chain) was determined in a study of control samples from healthy donors and cancer patients. Looked up from germline, CDR1 is SEHNR and CDR2 is FQNEAQ (reference sequence). V gave up 1 base and J gave up 0 bases, with 10 bases separating them. The CDR3 spans 15 residues. Some clones are missing from TCRdb's copy, which holds only in-frame ones; the method was immunoSEQ multiplex PCR. The sample shows approximately 52,000 clones, about 96% of them seen only once. Sequencing was performed on blood. The rearrangement links TRBV7-9 to TRBJ2-7; no definite D call. The TCR originated in a woman under 30 in good health. Here the CDR3 DNA reads TGTGCCAGCAGCTTAGAACATATGTACTCCTACGAGCAGTACTTC. It is translated as CASSLEHMYSYEQYF. The full variable domain, its missing parts supplied by reference TRBV7-9 and TRBJ2-7, is DTGVSQNPRHKITKRGQNVTFRCDPISEHNRLYWYRQTLGQGPEFLTYFQNEAQLEKSRLLSDRFSAERPKGSFSTLEIQRTEQGDSAMYLCASSLEHMYSYEQYFGPGTRLTVT.